Each of the 17 T cell receptor beta chains below was sequenced from the same sample in a study of T cells after yellow fever vaccination. TCRdb re-called the 5' RACE reads with MiXCR, one entry per CDR3 protein. The sample includes 140,000 to 150,000 distinct CDR3 sequences, around 6.3% of them seen just once. Material: CD4+ T cells sorted from PBMCs, obtained 10 days after the yellow fever booster vaccination. These receptors were taken from a man aged 25-45 years who received the YFV17D yellow fever vaccine.

To note about this clonotype: A much larger clonotype is one base distant, so this may be a read error. The rearrangement uses TRBV20-1 and TRBJ1-5; 8 bases line up with TRBD1. The V gene end was trimmed by 2 bases and the J gene end by 3 bases; junction bases not matched to a gene: 9. The CDR3 consists of 16 residues. The germline V gene encodes CDR1 DFQATT and CDR2 SNEGSKA (reference sequence). In DNA, the CDR3 is TGCAGTGCTAGATCCCCGGGACAGGTTTTCAATCAGCCCCAGCATTTT. Its protein product is CSARSPGQVFNQPQHF.

This clonotype was recorded only once. A read error may be the cause here, since a much bigger clone is one base away. The CDR3 spells CASSFRGGQSEQFF. In DNA, the CDR3 is TGTGCCAGCAGTTTCCGGGGAGGCCAATCCGAGCAGTTCTTC. This rearrangement joins TRBV12-3 or TRBV12-4 to TRBJ2-1; the D gene is possibly TRBD2 (6 bases). This CDR3 is built from 14 residues. Trimming took 3 bases from V and 10 from J, leaving 16 bases between them.

This clonotype occurred many times. V gene TRBV29-1 combines with J gene TRBJ2-3, with D uncertain. Germline V gene sequence: CDR1 SQVTM, CDR2 ANQGSEA. Trimming pared 6 bases from V and 1 base from J, leaving 8 bases between. The CDR3 extends over 12 amino acids. This CDR3 is CSVLFGTDTQYF. In DNA, the CDR3 is TGCAGCGTACTCTTTGGCACAGATACGCAGTATTTT.

Many counts were recorded for this clonotype. V is TRBV20-1 and J is TRBJ2-3, with 8 positions matching TRBD2. The CDR3 contains 14 residues. Germline V CDR1 and CDR2: DFQATT, SNEGSKA (reference sequence). With V trimmed by 6 bases and J by 1 base, 6 bases remained unmatched. The CDR3 nucleotides are TGCAGTGCAGCCGGGACTAGGGGCACAGATACGCAGTATTTT. As protein: CSAAGTRGTDTQYF.

This clonotype appeared many times. The CDR3 region has the DNA TGTGCCACCCCGCAGGGGATCGGGTCGAGCACCGGGGAGCTGTTTTTT. Protein product: CATPQGIGSSTGELFF. V is TRBV18 and J is TRBJ2-2; D may be TRBD1 (6 bases). The germline gives CDR1 KGHSH, CDR2 LQKENI. V gave up 10 bases and J gave up 4 bases, with 22 bases separating them. This CDR3 is built from 16 residues.

Remarks on this clonotype: This may be a read error, as it is one base from a much larger clone. V gene TRBV3-1 combines with J gene TRBJ2-7, with 7 bases that match TRBD1. Per the germline V gene, CDR1 is LGHDT and CDR2 is YNNKEL (reference sequence). The CDR3 spans 16 residues. The CDR3 protein is CDSSQGRGGPSYEQYF. Here the CDR3 DNA reads TGTGACAGCAGCCAAGGCCGAGGGGGCCCATCCTACGAGCAGTACTTC.

This clonotype appeared many times. The V call is TRBV7-2, the J call TRBJ2-7; possibly TRBD1 for D (6 bases). Germline CDR1 reads SGHTA; CDR2 reads FQGNSA. The CDR3 sequence is 13 residues long. V was shortened by 3 bases and J by 6 bases, with 12 bases between the two germline ends. This CDR3 is CASSLQGIGEQYF. The CDR3 DNA reads TGTGCCAGCAGCTTGCAGGGGATAGGCGAGCAGTACTTC. Full variable domain (outside the CDR3, taken from reference TRBV7-2 and TRBJ2-7): GAGVSQSPSNKVTEKGKDVELRCDPISGHTALYWYRQSLGQGLEFLIYFQGNSAPDKSGLPSDRFSAERTGGSVSTLTIQRTQQEDSAVYLCASSLQGIGEQYFGPGTRLTVT.

This clonotype showed up many times. As DNA, the CDR3 is TGTGCCAGCAGCCAAGCCGGGCAGACTGGGAGAGCTTTCTTT. It encodes CASSQAGQTGRAFF. This sequence joins TRBV3-1 and TRBJ1-1; D unresolved. The CDR3 sequence is 14 residues long. The V gene's germline CDR1 is LGHDT and CDR2 YNNKEL (reference sequence). With 1 base removed from V and 10 bases from J, the gap between germline ends came to 16 bases.

The chain links TRBV5-6 to TRBJ1-1; 7 positions match TRBD1. V dropped 5 bases and J dropped 1; count of bases not matched to a gene: 5. The CDR3 is 14 residues long. The germline V gene encodes CDR1 SGHDT and CDR2 YYEEEE. The chain's CDR3 is CASRQTGRNTEAFF. As DNA, the CDR3 is TGTGCCAGCAGGCAGACAGGGCGGAACACTGAAGCTTTCTTT.

This clonotype was found many times. The V call is TRBV20-1, the J call TRBJ2-3; 14 bases are shared with TRBD2. Trimming took 3 bases from V and 5 from J; bases not matched to a gene: 4. CDR3 length: 15 residues. Per germline, CDR1 DFQATT and CDR2 SNEGSKA (reference sequence). CDR3 DNA sequence: TGCAGTGCTAGGGGGACTAGCGGGAGTATAGATACGCAGTATTTT. It translates to CSARGTSGSIDTQYF.

This sequence joins TRBV5-1 and TRBJ2-3, with 7 bases that match TRBD2. The J segment lost 1 base and the V segment lost 4 bases, leaving 9 bases of the junction unmatched. Per germline, CDR1 SGHRS and CDR2 YFSETQ. The CDR3 runs to 16 residues. The CDR3 loop reads CASSLSGGGGTDTQYF. In nucleotides, the CDR3 is TGCGCCAGCAGCCTGAGTGGGGGAGGGGGCACAGATACGCAGTATTTT. Together with reference TRBV5-1 and TRBJ2-3, the CDR3 gives the full variable domain: KAGVTQTPRYLIKTRGQQVTLSCSPISGHRSVSWYQQTPGQGLQFLFEYFSETQRNKGNFPGRFSGRQFSNSRSEMNVSTLELGDSALYLCASSLSGGGGTDTQYFGPGTRLTVL.

Ten or more counts support this clonotype. This rearrangement joins TRBV20-1 to TRBJ2-5, with 7 nucleotides matching TRBD1. This CDR3 comprises 13 residues. J gave up 4 bases and V 4 bases, and 6 bases lay outside the gene matches. Per germline, CDR1 DFQATT and CDR2 SNEGSKA (reference sequence). For the CDR3, the DNA is TGCAGTGCTAACGCGGCAGGGGGAGAGACCCAGTACTTC. Residues: CSANAAGGETQYF.

There are many counts of this clonotype. This rearrangement joins TRBV30 to TRBJ2-1, with D possibly TRBD2 on 6 matching bases. CDR1 is GTSNPN and CDR2 is SVGIG in the germline V gene (reference sequence). Trimming pared 4 bases from V and 4 bases from J, leaving 11 bases between. The CDR3 has 13 residues. Written as DNA, the CDR3 is TGTGCCTGGAATACGGGACTGTACAATGAGCAGTTCTTC. Its protein is CAWNTGLYNEQFF.

This clonotype has at least ten counts. The chain has TRBV5-1 and TRBJ2-5, with unresolved D. Between the trimmed V and J ends, which lost 4 bases and 2 bases, there was a span of 6 bases. Germline V gene lookup returns CDR1 SGHRS and CDR2 YFSETQ. This CDR3 contains 12 residues. This chain's CDR3 is CASSQQQETQYF. The CDR3 nucleotides are TGCGCCAGCAGCCAACAGCAAGAGACCCAGTACTTC. The full variable domain, in which reference TRBV5-1 and TRBJ2-5 provide the parts outside the CDR3, is KAGVTQTPRYLIKTRGQQVTLSCSPISGHRSVSWYQQTPGQGLQFLFEYFSETQRNKGNFPGRFSGRQFSNSRSEMNVSTLELGDSALYLCASSQQQETQYFGPGTRLLVL.

Of note for this clonotype: This may come from a read error, since a much larger clone is one base off. The chain employs TRBV20-1 and TRBJ1-2; D not certain. CDR1 DFQATT and CDR2 SNEGSKA come from the germline V gene (reference sequence). The V end was cut by 5 bases, the J end by 10 bases, with 20 bases between. The CDR3 sequence is 13 residues long. The CDR3 here is CSAGSLRSADYTF. As DNA, the CDR3 is TGCAGTGCTGGGTCCCTCAGAAGTGCCGACTACACCTTC.

This clonotype has only a few counts. The chain joins TRBV5-1 to TRBJ1-2; 8 bases fit TRBD1. The CDR3 contains 15 residues. Germline V gives CDR1 SGHRS, CDR2 YFSETQ. The J segment lost 8 bases and the V segment lost 5 bases, leaving 14 bases of the junction unmatched. CDR3 DNA sequence: TGCGCCAGCAGACCCAGGACAGGGAGCCCGCAAGGCTACACCTTC. Its translation: CASRPRTGSPQGYTF.

Ten or more counts support this clonotype. The chain couples TRBV10-3 to TRBJ1-1; D might be TRBD1 (6 bases). The CDR3 totals 13 residues. V was trimmed by 7 bases and J by 2 bases, leaving 11 bases between them. Germline CDR1 ENHRY, CDR2 SYGVKD. Here the CDR3 reads CAINLDSNTEAFF. In DNA form, the CDR3 reads TGTGCCATCAACCTGGACAGCAACACTGAAGCTTTCTTT.